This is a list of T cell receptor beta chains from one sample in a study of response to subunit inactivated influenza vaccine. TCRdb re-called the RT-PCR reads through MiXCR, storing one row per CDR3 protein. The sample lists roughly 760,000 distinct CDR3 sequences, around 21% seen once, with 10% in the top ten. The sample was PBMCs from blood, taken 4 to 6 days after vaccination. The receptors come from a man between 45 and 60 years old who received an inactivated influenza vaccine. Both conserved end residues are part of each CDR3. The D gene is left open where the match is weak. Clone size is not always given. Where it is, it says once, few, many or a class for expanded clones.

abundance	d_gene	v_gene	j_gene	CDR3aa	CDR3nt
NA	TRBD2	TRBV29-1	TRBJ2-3	CSVDWLAGLTDTQYF	TGCAGCGTTGACTGGCTAGCGGGTTTAACAGATACGCAGTATTTT
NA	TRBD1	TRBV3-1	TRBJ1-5	CASSRSGGDQPQHF	TGTGCCAGCAGTCGATCAGGGGGTGATCAGCCCCAGCATTTT
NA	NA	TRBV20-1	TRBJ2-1	CSARAIRGSRPYNEQFF	TGCAGTGCTAGGGCGATAAGAGGCTCGCGGCCCTACAATGAGCAGTTCTTC
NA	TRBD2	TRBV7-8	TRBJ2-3	CASSFSFSGGNTDTQYF	TGTGCCAGCAGCTTTTCGTTCTCCGGGGGGAACACAGATACGCAGTATTTT
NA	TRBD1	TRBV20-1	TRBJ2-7	CSAPDRASYEQYF	TGCAGTGCTCCGGACAGGGCGTCCTACGAGCAGTACTTC
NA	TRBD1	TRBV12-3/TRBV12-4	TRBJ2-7	CASSSGTGGRYEQYF	TGTGCCAGCAGTTCGGGGACAGGGGGTCGGTACGAGCAGTACTTC
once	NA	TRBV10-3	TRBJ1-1	CAISESRGTATEAFF	TGTGCCATCAGTGAGTCGCGGGGGACGGCCACTGAAGCTTTCTTT
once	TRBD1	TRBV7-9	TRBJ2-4	CASSPTGGWDIQYF	TGTGCCAGCAGCCCGACAGGGGGCTGGGACATTCAGTACTTC
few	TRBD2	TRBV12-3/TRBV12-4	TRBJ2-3	CASSPDALARTDTQYF	TGTGCCAGCAGTCCCGACGCACTAGCGCGCACAGATACGCAGTATTTT
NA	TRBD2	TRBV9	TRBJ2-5	CASSVQPLAGVGETQYF	TGTGCCAGCAGCGTCCAGCCACTAGCGGGAGTCGGGGAGACCCAGTACTTC
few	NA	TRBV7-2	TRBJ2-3	CASSLVRGGLTDTQYF	TGTGCCAGCAGCTTAGTCCGCGGAGGACTCACAGATACGCAGTATTTT
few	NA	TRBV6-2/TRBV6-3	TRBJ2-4	CASRPSGYSLAKNIQYF	TGTGCCAGCAGACCGTCAGGATACTCTCTAGCCAAAAACATTCAGTACTTC
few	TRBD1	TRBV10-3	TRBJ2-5	CATLDRQQETQYF	TGTGCCACCTTGGACAGGCAGCAAGAGACCCAGTACTTC
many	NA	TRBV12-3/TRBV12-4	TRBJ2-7	CASSSGSSYEQYF	TGTGCCAGCAGTTCCGGGAGCTCCTACGAGCAGTACTTC
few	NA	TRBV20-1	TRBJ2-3	CSGGTGSNTQYF	TGCAGTGGGGGGACCGGATCGAATACGCAGTATTTT
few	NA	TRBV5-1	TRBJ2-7	CASSTGPSSYEQYF	TGCGCCAGCAGCACTGGACCGAGCTCCTACGAGCAGTACTTC
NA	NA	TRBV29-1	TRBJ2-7	CSVQKGFSYEQYF	TGCAGCGTTCAAAAGGGCTTCTCCTACGAGCAGTACTTC
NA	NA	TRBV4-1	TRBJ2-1	CASSQNYGRNEQFF	TGCGCCAGCAGCCAAAATTACGGAAGGAATGAGCAGTTCTTC
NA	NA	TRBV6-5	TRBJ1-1	CASISENMNTEAFF	TGTGCCAGCATTTCCGAGAACATGAACACTGAAGCTTTCTTT
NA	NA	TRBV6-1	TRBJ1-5	CARRQPSNQPQHF	TGTGCCAGGAGACAGCCCAGCAATCAGCCCCAGCATTTT
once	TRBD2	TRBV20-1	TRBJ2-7	CSARERGFVAEQYF	TGCAGTGCTAGAGAGCGGGGGTTTGTCGCCGAGCAGTACTTC
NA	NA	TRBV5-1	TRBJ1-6	CASSEGRNSPLHF	TGCGCCAGCAGTGAAGGGAGAAATTCACCCCTCCACTTT
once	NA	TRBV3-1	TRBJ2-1	CASTLSGKNEQFF	TGTGCCAGCACCCTGTCGGGGAAGAATGAGCAGTTCTTC
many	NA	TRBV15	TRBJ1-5	CATSRENQPQHF	TGTGCCACCAGCAGAGAAAATCAGCCCCAGCATTTT
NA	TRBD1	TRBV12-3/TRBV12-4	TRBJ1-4	CASSTRDRGPEKLFF	TGTGCCAGCAGCACCCGGGACAGGGGGCCTGAAAAACTGTTTTTT
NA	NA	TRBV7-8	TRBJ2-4	CASSPQGGAQNIQYF	TGTGCCAGCAGCCCCCAAGGAGGGGCCCAAAACATTCAGTACTTC
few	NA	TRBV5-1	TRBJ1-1	CASSLWGDSNTEAFF	TGCGCCAGCAGCTTGTGGGGGGATTCAAACACTGAAGCTTTCTTT
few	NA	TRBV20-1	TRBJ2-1	CSATRPGTLEQFF	TGCAGTGCTACCCGACCCGGGACCCTAGAGCAGTTCTTC
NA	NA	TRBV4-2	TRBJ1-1	CASSQERGSMNTEAFF	TGTGCCAGCAGCCAAGAAAGGGGTTCCATGAACACTGAAGCTTTCTTT
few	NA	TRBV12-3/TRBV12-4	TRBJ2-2	CASRGLGAGELFF	TGTGCCAGCAGGGGGCTAGGCGCCGGGGAGCTGTTTTTT
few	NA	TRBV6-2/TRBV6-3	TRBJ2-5	CASSYSMGSETQYF	TGTGCCAGCAGTTACTCCATGGGGTCAGAGACCCAGTACTTC
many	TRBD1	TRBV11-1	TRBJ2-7	CASSAGQGRFEALYEQYF	TGTGCCAGCAGCGCCGGACAGGGGCGCTTTGAGGCACTTTACGAGCAGTACTTC
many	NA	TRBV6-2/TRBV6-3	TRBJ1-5	CASSYSGHSNQPQHF	TGTGCCAGCAGTTACTCGGGACATAGCAATCAGCCCCAGCATTTT
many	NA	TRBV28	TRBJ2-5	CASIKPPRMGPDSTSKETQYF	TGTGCCAGCATCAAGCCTCCGCGGATGGGGCCTGACTCTACCTCCAAAGAGACCCAGTACTTC
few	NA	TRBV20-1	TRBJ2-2	CSARDRLGGRAGELFF	TGCAGTGCTAGAGATCGTCTTGGGGGCCGGGCCGGGGAGCTGTTTTTT
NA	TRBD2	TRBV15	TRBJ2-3	CATSRGGLAERYTDTQYF	TGTGCCACCAGCAGAGGAGGACTAGCGGAGAGATACACAGATACGCAGTATTTT
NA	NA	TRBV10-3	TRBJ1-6	CAISEMTVNSPLHF	TGTGCCATCAGTGAGATGACAGTTAATTCACCCCTCCACTTT
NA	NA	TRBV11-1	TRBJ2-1	CASSPSFGTGFQREGDEQFF	TGTGCCAGCAGCCCTAGCTTTGGGACAGGGTTCCAGCGGGAGGGTGATGAGCAGTTCTTC
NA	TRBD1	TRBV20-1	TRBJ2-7	CSAIRGRGPQPEEQYF	TGCAGTGCTATAAGGGGGCGTGGGCCTCAGCCGGAAGAGCAGTACTTC
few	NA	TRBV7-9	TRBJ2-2	CASNPGNTGELFF	TGTGCCAGCAATCCAGGGAACACCGGGGAGCTGTTTTTT
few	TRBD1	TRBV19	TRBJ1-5	CASRPPGQGHQPQHF	TGTGCCAGTAGACCACCGGGACAGGGACATCAGCCCCAGCATTTT
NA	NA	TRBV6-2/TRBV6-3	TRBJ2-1	CASSYGGPPYNEQFF	TGTGCCAGCAGTTACGGAGGGCCTCCCTACAATGAGCAGTTCTTC
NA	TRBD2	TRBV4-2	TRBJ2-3	CASSQPKGRLAGAPTDTQYF	TGTGCCAGCAGCCAACCCAAGGGTCGTCTAGCGGGAGCCCCCACAGATACGCAGTATTTT
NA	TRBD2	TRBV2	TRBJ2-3	CATLAGRSTDTQYF	TGTGCCACCCTAGCGGGACGCTCTACAGATACGCAGTATTTT
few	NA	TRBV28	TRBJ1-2	CASRSDTYGYTF	TGTGCCAGCAGATCGGACACCTATGGCTACACCTTC
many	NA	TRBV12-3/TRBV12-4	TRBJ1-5	CASSLSRDSNQPQHF	TGTGCCAGCAGTTTATCCCGGGACAGCAATCAGCCCCAGCATTTT
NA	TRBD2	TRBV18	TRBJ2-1	CASSPTGGIYNEQFF	TGTGCCAGCTCACCTACGGGAGGTATTTACAATGAGCAGTTCTTC
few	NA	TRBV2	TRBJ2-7	CASSAFPQFSYEQYF	TGTGCCAGCAGTGCCTTCCCACAGTTTTCCTACGAGCAGTACTTC
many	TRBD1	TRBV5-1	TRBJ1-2	CASSPTGDYGYTF	TGCGCCAGCAGCCCGACAGGGGACTATGGCTACACCTTC